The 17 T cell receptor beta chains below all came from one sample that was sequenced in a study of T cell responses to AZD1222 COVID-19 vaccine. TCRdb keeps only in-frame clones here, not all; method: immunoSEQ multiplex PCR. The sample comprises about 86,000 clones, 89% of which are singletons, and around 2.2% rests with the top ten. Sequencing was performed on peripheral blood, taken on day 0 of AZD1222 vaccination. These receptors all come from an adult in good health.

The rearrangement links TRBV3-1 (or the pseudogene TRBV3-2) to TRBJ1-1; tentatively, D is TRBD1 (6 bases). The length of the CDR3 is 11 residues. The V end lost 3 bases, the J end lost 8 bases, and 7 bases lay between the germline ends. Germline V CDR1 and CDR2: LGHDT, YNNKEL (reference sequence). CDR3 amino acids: CASSQGQEAFF. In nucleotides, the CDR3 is TGTGCCAGCAGCCAGGGACAAGAAGCTTTCTTT.

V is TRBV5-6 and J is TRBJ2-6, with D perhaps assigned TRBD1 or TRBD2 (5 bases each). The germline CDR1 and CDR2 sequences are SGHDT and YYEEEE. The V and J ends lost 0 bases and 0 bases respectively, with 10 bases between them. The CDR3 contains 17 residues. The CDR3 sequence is CASSLGDVRSGANVLTF. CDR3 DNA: TGTGCCAGCAGCTTGGGGGACGTTCGCTCTGGGGCCAACGTCCTGACTTTC. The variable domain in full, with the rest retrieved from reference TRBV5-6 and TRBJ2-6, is DAGVTQSPTHLIKTRGQQVTLRCSPKSGHDTVSWYQQALGQGPQFIFQYYEEEERQRGNFPDRFSGHQFPNYSSELNVNALLLGDSALYLCASSLGDVRSGANVLTFGAGSRLTVL.

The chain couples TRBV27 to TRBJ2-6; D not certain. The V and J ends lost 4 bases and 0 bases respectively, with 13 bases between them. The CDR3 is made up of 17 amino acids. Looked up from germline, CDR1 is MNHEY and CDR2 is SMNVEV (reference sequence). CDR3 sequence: CASSSSLPSSGANVLTF. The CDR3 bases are TGTGCCAGCAGTTCCTCCTTGCCGAGCTCTGGGGCCAACGTCCTGACTTTC.

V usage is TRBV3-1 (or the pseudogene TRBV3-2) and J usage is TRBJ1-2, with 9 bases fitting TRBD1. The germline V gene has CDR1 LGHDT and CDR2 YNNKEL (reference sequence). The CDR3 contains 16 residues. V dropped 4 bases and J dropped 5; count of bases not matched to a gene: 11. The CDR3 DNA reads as TGTGCCAGCAGCCCGGACTTGGACAGGGGACCGTATGGCTACACCTTC. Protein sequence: CASSPDLDRGPYGYTF.

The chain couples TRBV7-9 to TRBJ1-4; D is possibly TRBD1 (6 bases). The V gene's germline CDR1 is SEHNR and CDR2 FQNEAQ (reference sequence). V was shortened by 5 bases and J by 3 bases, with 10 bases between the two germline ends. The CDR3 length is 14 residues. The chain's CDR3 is CASSLRQANEKLFF. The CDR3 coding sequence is TGTGCCAGCAGCCTACGACAGGCTAATGAAAAACTGTTTTTT.

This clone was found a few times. The CDR3, as DNA: TGTGCCAGCAGCCAAAGAGGGGGTAGGGGGGACACCGGGGAGCTGTTTTTT. Its protein product is CASSQRGGRGDTGELFF. The chain uses TRBV3-1 (or the pseudogene TRBV3-2) and TRBJ2-2, with D perhaps given as TRBD1 or TRBD2 (6 bases each). Germline V lookup: CDR1 LGHDT, CDR2 YNNKEL (reference sequence). V shed 2 bases and J shed 3 bases, with 16 bases lying between them. This CDR3 comprises 17 residues.

The CDR3 is CASSLAAGGNSEQYF. The CDR3 DNA follows: TGTGCCAGCAGTCTCGCAGCAGGGGGCAATTCCGAGCAGTACTTC. The J gene is TRBJ2-7, the V gene TRBV7-2, with 8 positions matching TRBD1. CDR3 size: 15 residues. CDR1 and CDR2 (germline): SGHTA, FQGNSA. V lost 6 bases and J lost 6; bases outside the gene matches: 13.

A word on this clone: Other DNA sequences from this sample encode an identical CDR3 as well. DNA of the CDR3: TGTGCCAGCTCACCCCCCGGGAACACCGGGGAGCTGTTTTTT. Amino acid sequence: CASSPPGNTGELFF. V and J are TRBV18 and TRBJ2-2; no reliable D call. The CDR3 covers 14 residues. The ends were cut back, 3 bases at V and 1 base at J, with 6 bases in the middle. In germline, CDR1 is KGHSH, CDR2 LQKENI. Full variable domain (remainder filled in from reference TRBV18 and TRBJ2-2): NAGVMQNPRHLVRRRGQEARLRCSPMKGHSHVYWYRQLPEEGLKFMVYLQKENIIDESGMPKERFSAEFPKEGPSILRIQQVVRGDSAAYFCASSPPGNTGELFFGEGSRLTVL.

The chain's CDR3 is CASSTGWNSNQPQHF. In nucleotides, the CDR3 is TGTGCCAGCAGCACTGGCTGGAATAGCAATCAGCCCCAGCATTTT. The rearrangement uses TRBV6-5 and TRBJ1-5; D gene unclear. There are 15 residues in the CDR3. Germline loops: CDR1 MNHEY, CDR2 SVGAGI. V was cut by 6 bases and J by 0 bases, with 12 bases left in between.

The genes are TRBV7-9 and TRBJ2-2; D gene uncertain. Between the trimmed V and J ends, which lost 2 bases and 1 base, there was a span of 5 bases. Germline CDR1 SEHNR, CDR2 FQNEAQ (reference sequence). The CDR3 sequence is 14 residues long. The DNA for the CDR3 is TGTGCCAGCAGCTTACAAGTGAACACCGGGGAGCTGTTTTTT. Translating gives CASSLQVNTGELFF.

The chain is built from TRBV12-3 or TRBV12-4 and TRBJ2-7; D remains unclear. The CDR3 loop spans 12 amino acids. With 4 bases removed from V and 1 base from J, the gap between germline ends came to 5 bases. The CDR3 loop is CASSSFSYEQYF. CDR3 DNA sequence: TGTGCCAGCAGTTCCTTTTCCTACGAGCAGTACTTC.

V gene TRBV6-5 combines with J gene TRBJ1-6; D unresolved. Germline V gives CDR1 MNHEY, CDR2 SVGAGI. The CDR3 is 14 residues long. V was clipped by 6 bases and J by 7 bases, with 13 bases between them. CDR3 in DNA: TGTGCCAGCAGGCCCGGACTGGGAAATTCACCCCTCCACTTT. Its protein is CASRPGLGNSPLHF.

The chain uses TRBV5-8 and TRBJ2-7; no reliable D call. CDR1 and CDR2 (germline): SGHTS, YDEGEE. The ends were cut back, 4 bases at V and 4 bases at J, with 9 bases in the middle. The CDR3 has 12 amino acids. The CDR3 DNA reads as TGTGCCAGCAGCCTCGGTAGATACGAGCAGTACTTC. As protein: CASSLGRYEQYF.

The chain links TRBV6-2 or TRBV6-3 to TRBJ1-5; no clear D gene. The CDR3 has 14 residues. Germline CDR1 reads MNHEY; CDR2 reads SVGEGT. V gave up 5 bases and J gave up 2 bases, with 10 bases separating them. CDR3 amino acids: CASSGGSRNQPQHF. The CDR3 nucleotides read TGTGCCAGCAGTGGAGGGAGCCGCAATCAGCCCCAGCATTTT.

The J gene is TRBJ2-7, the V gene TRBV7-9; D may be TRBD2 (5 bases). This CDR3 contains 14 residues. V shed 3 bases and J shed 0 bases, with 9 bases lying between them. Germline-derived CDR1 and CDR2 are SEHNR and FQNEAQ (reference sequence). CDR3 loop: CASSLAGSSYEQYF. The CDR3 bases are TGTGCCAGCAGCTTGGCGGGTAGCTCCTACGAGCAGTACTTC.

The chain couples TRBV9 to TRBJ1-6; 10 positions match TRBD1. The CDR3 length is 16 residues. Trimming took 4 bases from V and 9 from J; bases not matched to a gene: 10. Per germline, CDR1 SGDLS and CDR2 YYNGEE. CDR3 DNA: TGTGCCAGCAGCACGAGAGACAGGGGGCTTGGTTCACCCCTCCACTTT. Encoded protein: CASSTRDRGLGSPLHF.

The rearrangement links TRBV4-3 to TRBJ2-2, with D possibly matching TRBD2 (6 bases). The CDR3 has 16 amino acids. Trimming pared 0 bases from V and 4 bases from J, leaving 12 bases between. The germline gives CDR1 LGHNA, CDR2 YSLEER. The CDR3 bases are TGCGCCAGCAGCCAAGATGGGGGGACGGGCACCGGGGAGCTGTTTTTT. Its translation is CASSQDGGTGTGELFF.